This passage covers 10 T cell receptor beta chains from one sample sequenced in a study of CD8 T cells in ankylosing spondylitis. Their cognate antigens are unknown. TCRdb reanalysed the 5' RACE reads using MiXCR and keeps one entry per CDR3 protein. The sample lists hundreds of thousands of distinct CDR3 sequences, roughly 12% occurring once. The study, taken as a whole, reports: It appeared that ankylosing spondylitis blood was characterized by a TCR beta motif of under ten highly homologous variants.

The sample taken for sequencing was blood, either unsorted or a sorted T cell fraction (not recorded which). The receptors shown here come from a male donor with ankylosing spondylitis.

The chain is built from TRBV9 and TRBJ1-6, with a tentative D call TRBD1 (6 bases). Germline values: CDR1 SGDLS, CDR2 YYNGEE. The CDR3 is made up of 15 amino acids. Trimming removed 4 bases at V and 9 bases at J, with 17 bases between. The CDR3 nucleotides read TGTGCCAGCAGCACATTCGAGTTAGGGGGTTCACCCCTCCACTTT. Residues: CASSTFELGGSPLHF. Combining the CDR3 with reference TRBV9 and TRBJ1-6 gives the whole variable domain DSGVTQTPKHLITATGQRVTLRCSPRSGDLSVYWYQQSLDQGLQFLIQYYNGEERAKGNILERFSAQQFPDLHSELNLSSLELGDSALYFCASSTFELGGSPLHFGNGTRLTVT.

The sample holds a few counts of this clonotype. J is TRBJ2-7 and V is TRBV20-1; weak D call: TRBD1 (5 bases). V was cut by 3 bases and J by 0 bases, with 18 bases left in between. Per the germline V gene, CDR1 is DFQATT and CDR2 is SNEGSKA (reference sequence). There are 16 residues in the CDR3. The CDR3 coding sequence is TGCAGTGCTAGGAAAGTGCGGCAGGGCGTCTCCTACGAGCAGTACTTC. It translates to CSARKVRQGVSYEQYF.

The chain carries TRBV20-1 and TRBJ1-5; 9 bases are shared with TRBD1. The trim removed 3 bases at V and 5 bases at J, leaving 8 bases unmatched. Looked up from germline, CDR1 is DFQATT and CDR2 is SNEGSKA (reference sequence). The CDR3 sequence is 15 residues long. The DNA of the CDR3 is TGCAGTGCTAGTAAATCCGGGACAGGGTATCAGCCCCAGCATTTT. As protein: CSASKSGTGYQPQHF.

This clonotype was seen ten or more times. The V gene is TRBV20-1, the J gene TRBJ2-1; 7 bases fit TRBD2. The germline gives CDR1 DFQATT, CDR2 SNEGSKA (reference sequence). The V and J ends lost 3 bases and 7 bases, in that order; junction bases with no gene match: 12. This CDR3 is 15 amino acids long. This CDR3 is CSARGPMSGKNEQFF. CDR3 nucleotide sequence: TGCAGTGCTAGGGGCCCCATGAGCGGGAAGAATGAGCAGTTCTTC.

At least ten counts were recorded for this clonotype. The chain carries TRBV20-1 and TRBJ1-5; D possibly corresponds to TRBD1 (5 bases). The CDR3 sequence is 17 residues long. Trimming removed 6 bases at V and 0 bases at J, with 21 bases between. Germline assignment: CDR1 DFQATT and CDR2 SNEGSKA (reference sequence). The CDR3 bases are TGCAGTGCCAGGAACAGGCTGGGGTTTTATAGCAATCAGCCCCAGCATTTT. It specifies CSARNRLGFYSNQPQHF.

This clonotype was counted at least ten times. V gene TRBV2 combines with J gene TRBJ2-1; no clear D gene. With 6 bases removed from V and 3 bases from J, the gap between germline ends came to 9 bases. Germline loops: CDR1 SNHLY, CDR2 FYNNEI. The CDR3 runs 13 residues. Written as DNA, the CDR3 is TGTGCCAGCAGAGACACGATCTACAATGAGCAGTTCTTC. Its translation: CASRDTIYNEQFF.

V usage is TRBV28 and J usage is TRBJ2-7; 9 bases align to TRBD2. CDR3 length equals 14 residues. Germline V gene data show CDR1 as MDHEN and CDR2 as SYDVKM. Germline trimming cut 4 bases from V and 6 bases from J; bases unmatched to any gene: 7. CDR3 DNA sequence: TGTGCCAGCAGTTGGGTCGCGGGGGGGGGCGAGCAGTACTTC. It translates to CASSWVAGGGEQYF.

J is TRBJ2-7 and V is TRBV7-2; the D is unclear. Deletions cut 1 base from V and 5 bases from J, with 15 bases between. The germline V gene has CDR1 SGHTA and CDR2 FQGNSA. This CDR3 has 15 residues. CDR3 loop: CASSLVWASDHEQYF. CDR3 nucleotide sequence: TGTGCCAGCAGCTTAGTCTGGGCCAGTGACCACGAGCAGTACTTC.

This clonotype was seen at least ten times. The rearrangement joins TRBV12-3 or TRBV12-4 to TRBJ2-2; D possibly corresponds to TRBD2 (5 bases). The CDR3 sequence is 16 residues long. Between the trimmed V and J ends, which lost 7 bases and 5 bases, there was a span of 20 bases. DNA for the CDR3: TGTGCCAGCACCCCCCGGGGAGTGTCGAGGACCGGGGAGCTGTTTTTT. Protein product: CASTPRGVSRTGELFF.

This clonotype was detected ten times or more. V usage is TRBV12-3 or TRBV12-4 and J usage is TRBJ2-7; D is ambiguous. The V gene lost 3 bases and the J gene lost 3 bases, with 15 bases spanning the gap. CDR3 length: 15 residues. The CDR3 DNA reads as TGTGCCAGCAGTTTGGGCCAGATCCTCTTCTACGAGCAGTACTTC. It is translated as CASSLGQILFYEQYF.